This record looks at one T cell receptor (beta chain) sequence and its context. Its antigen is unknown. This specimen belongs to a study of shared clonotypes between healthy human individuals. This table comes from immunoSEQ multiplex PCR, and its TCRdb copy is limited to in-frame clones, with some not included. Among about half a million clones listed, about 72% were seen once. Genomic DNA for unsorted samples, which was extracted with the QIAamp DNA Blood Mini kit, came from some 100 million PBMCs. General study results and limits: Sampling covered blood only; tissue repertoires likely differ.

CDR1 is SGHRS, CDR2 YFSETQ, per germline. The CDR3 covers 17 residues. The trim removed 3 bases at V and 1 base at J, leaving 9 bases unmatched. The chain uses TRBV5-1 and TRBJ1-1, with 10 bases matching TRBD1. The sequencing sample was made of PBMCs. The sequence came from a woman aged 40 to 55 in good health. Some clones in this sample may be carry-over from other donors' samples. CDR3 in DNA: TGCGCCAGCAGCTCCCGGGACAGGGGCCTTGCGAACACTGAAGCTTTCTTT. Amino acid sequence: CASSSRDRGLANTEAFF.